This T cell receptor beta chain was recovered during a study of shared clonotypes between healthy human individuals (dated by TCRdb to the early 2020s). Broadly, across the study: The cohort comprised a couple of women and a few men aged 18 to 49 years. Different laboratories and diverse techniques were used to prepare libraries and sequence TCR repertoires, to increase sequencing depth and limit assay-specific biases. Each donor's leukapheresis produced roughly between roughly 0.85 and 10 billion PBMCs. For each donor, CD4 naive and CD4 memory were each given three plates, CD8 naive was given two plates, and CD8 memory was given one plate. The study deeply sequenced blood TCR repertoires of about 5 healthy adults to estimate repertoire size and the extent of clonotype sharing between individuals. Overall results and qualifications from the work: Clonotypes shared by all four sorted-subset donors showed higher generation probabilities than non-shared clonotypes. Based on pairwise subsampling, the degree of clonotype sharing among donors was expected to be affected by sequencing depth. About 5% of naive CD4, 3.5% of naive CD8, around 2.3% of memory CD4, and approximately 0.4% of memory CD8 clonotypes were shared across several donors. The small number of donors limited the genetic and exposure-history diversity represented. Sampling was restricted to blood, and TCR repertoires in tissues likely differ from the TCR repertoires found in blood. Rarefaction of sorted-subset datasets indicated incomplete sequencing despite the large sequencing depth. Naive subsets generally had larger estimated clonotype richness than memory subsets did.

Using the deep immunoSEQ assay, multiplex PCR amplified TCR CDR3 regions from genomic DNA. Extracted genomic DNA from each cell subset was spread evenly across all wells of several immunoSEQ 96-well plates, with each plate serving as a replicate. For sorted subsets, each replicate PCR was loaded with approximately 200 ng genomic DNA, equivalent to 25,000 to 35,000 T cell genomes. Purified libraries were quantified with a Qubit 3.0 fluorometer, sized on a Bioanalyzer 2100, and re-quantified with the KAPA Library Quantification kit. Each immunoSEQ 96-well plate was sequenced on its own single-read 150-cycle Illumina NextSeq 550 flow cell. In the source study's methods: Because the immunoSEQ output held only junctional sequences and lacked quality scores, the filtering could not match the filtering applied to full-length reads. Sequences were annotated with PyIR, a Python wrapper for IgBLAST v1.9, and V/J genes and CDR3 were assigned using IMGT germline references. Reads with weak V/J assignments (E-value above 1e-6), missing CDR3, stop codons, out-of-frame junctions, or ambiguous translated residues were removed. V3J clonotypes were defined as sequences sharing an identical inferred V gene, J gene, and CDR3 amino acid sequence. The percentage overlap between two repertoires was calculated by dividing the number of shared unique clonotypes by the size of the smaller repertoire. Richness of each repertoire was evaluated using RTK rarefaction, the Chao1 estimator, and Recon v2.1 estimates of unobserved clonotypes. For all TCRbeta clonotypes obtained by the gDNA method from a handful of donors, generation probabilities were computed with OLGA. TCRdb obtained this table from immuneACCESS and retained in-frame rearrangements with V and J assigned. These tables miss some clones; where compared with another copy, unresolved V genes account for less than half of the shortfall, and the remainder is unexplained. V, J and clone size are taken as reported in that table, and D and trimming were inferred from the DNA itself. The sample contains more than 500,000 clones, approximately 95% of them found a single time. Jointly, the top ten make up over 0.095% of the sample.

For the CD8 naive samples, CD45RO-negative cells were positively selected for CCR7, yielding a CD45RA+CCR7+ population from which TemRA cells were excluded. Donors were healthy HIV-negative adults with no recently reported acute infections or vaccinations. Every donor was a Caucasian adult residing in Nashville, Tennessee, USA. After blood collection by leukapheresis, PBMCs were isolated using Ficoll-Histopaque density gradient centrifugation and then cryopreserved in the vapor phase of liquid nitrogen. Purity and quantity of every magnetically sorted T cell population were checked by analytical flow cytometry. From each sorted fraction, genomic DNA was isolated and quantified by UV absorbance on a Nanodrop 2000c. As concerns this clone: The antigen this receptor binds is unknown. Base qualities are not provided; no much larger clone lies one nucleotide away.

The TCR originated in a woman aged 25 to 45 in good health. The sample taken for sequencing was naive CD8+ T cells sorted from blood. Taken with the paper, the label for cell subset or site translates to: CD45RA+CCR7+.

The base sequence is TGTGCCACCAGCTCCCGGGACAGGGCCTCCGGGGAGCTGTTTTTT. Its translation is CATSSRDRASGELFF. Recombination connected TRBV15 to TRBJ2-2; 9 bases in between match TRBD1. Per the germline V gene (reference sequence), LNHNV is the CDR1 and YYDKDF is the CDR2. The germline V end is reduced by 5 bases and the J end by 6 bases; junction bases left unmatched: 7. The CDR3 goes from the cysteine to the phenylalanine over 15 residues. Only CDR3 DNA remains: 45 bases, in frame from the first base.